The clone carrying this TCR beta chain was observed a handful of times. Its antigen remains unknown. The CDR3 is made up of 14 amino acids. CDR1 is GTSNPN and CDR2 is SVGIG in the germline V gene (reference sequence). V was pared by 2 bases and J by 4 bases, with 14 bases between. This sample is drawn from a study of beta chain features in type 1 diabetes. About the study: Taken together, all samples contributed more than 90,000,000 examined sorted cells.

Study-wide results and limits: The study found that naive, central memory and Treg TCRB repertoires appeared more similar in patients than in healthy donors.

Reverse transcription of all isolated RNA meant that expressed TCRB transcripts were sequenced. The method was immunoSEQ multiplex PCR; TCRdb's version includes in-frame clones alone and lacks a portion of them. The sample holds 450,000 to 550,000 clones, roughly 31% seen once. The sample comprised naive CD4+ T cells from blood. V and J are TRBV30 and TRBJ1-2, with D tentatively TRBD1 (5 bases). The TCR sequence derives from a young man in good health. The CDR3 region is CAWSPDRELYGYTF. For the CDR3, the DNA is TGTGCCTGGAGTCCCGACAGAGAGCTCTATGGCTACACCTTC.